The table lists the clone carrying this T cell receptor (beta chain) with many counts. Its antigen is unknown. This sample's time point: newly diagnosed GD, antithyroid drugs for less than 3 months. The TCR library used RNA extracted from PBMCs. This sample stems from a study of regulatory T cells in long-lasting Graves disease. General study findings and limits: Repertoires from persistent disease leaned toward TRBV28, TRBJ1-2 and TRBJ2-5.

Construction of the TCR beta libraries employed iRepertoire HTBI primers in conjunction with Arm-PCR of CDR3 regions. TCRdb reprocessed the multiplex PCR reads with MiXCR, giving one entry per CDR3 protein. The profile shows about 540,000 distinct CDR3 sequences, roughly 14% of them singletons. Trimming stripped 5 bases from V and 3 bases from J, with 7 bases between. Germline V CDR1 and CDR2: DFQATT, SNEGSKA (reference sequence). The length of the CDR3 is 12 residues. The sample also formed part of further work on T cells in Graves' hyperthyroidism and ophthalmopathy.

Here the sequenced sample was peripheral blood mononuclear cells (PBMCs), taken at new diagnosis, from a patient treated with antithyroid drugs. V gene TRBV20-1 combines with J gene TRBJ2-2; no clear D gene. This TCR derives from a man aged 30-40 years with Graves disease. The CDR3: CSAFGYTGELFF. The CDR3 coding sequence is TGCAGTGCTTTCGGATACACCGGGGAGCTGTTTTTT.